These 7 T cell receptor beta chains came from one sample sequenced in a study of T-cell reconstitution after alpha-beta-depleted transplantation in children. The library targeted TCRbeta and was prepared with unique molecular identifiers. TCRdb re-called the PCR reads with MiXCR, one entry per CDR3 protein. Among 350,000 to 450,000 distinct CDR3 sequences, about 14% were seen once, and the ten largest hold roughly 4.5%. Specimen: PBMCs, collected from the stem cell graft. Receptors originate from a human donor who donated a stem cell graft to a child with Fanconi anemia.

This clonotype was picked up many times. The chain couples TRBV19 to TRBJ1-5; D unclear. Germline V gives CDR1 LNHDA, CDR2 SQIVND (reference sequence). The CDR3 covers 13 residues. Trimming removed 3 bases at V and 0 bases at J, with 3 bases between. Here the CDR3 reads CASSMDSNQPQHF. The CDR3 DNA is TGTGCCAGTAGTATGGATAGCAATCAGCCCCAGCATTTT.

In its sample, this clonotype was seen a few times. V is TRBV5-1 and J is TRBJ1-2, with 10 bases fitting TRBD1. The V and J ends lost 4 bases and 5 bases, in that order; junction bases with no gene match: 8. Looked up from germline, CDR1 is SGHRS and CDR2 is YFSETQ. The CDR3 is made up of 15 amino acids. CDR3 DNA sequence: TGCGCCAGCAGCCCGGACAGGGGGTATGGGTATGGCTACACCTTC. Translated: CASSPDRGYGYGYTF.

This clonotype was counted a few times. The V and J genes are TRBV10-1 and TRBJ2-1, with D perhaps matching TRBD1 (5 bases). V lost 0 bases to trimming and J lost 7 bases, with 16 bases between them. Germline lookup yields CDR1 WNHNN and CDR2 SYGVQD (reference sequence). The CDR3 extends over 16 amino acids. Here the CDR3 DNA reads TGCGCCAGCAGTGAGTCGGGGCAGACCTTACCAAATGAGCAGTTCTTC. Amino acid sequence: CASSESGQTLPNEQFF.

This clonotype was counted a few times. For the CDR3, the DNA is TGTGCCAGCACCCTTGACAGATACACTGAAGCTTTCTTT. It codes for CASTLDRYTEAFF. The genes are TRBV28 and TRBJ1-1; perhaps TRBD1 as D (5 bases). CDR3 length: 13 residues. V was shortened by 7 bases and J by 3 bases, with 12 bases between the two germline ends. Looked up from germline, CDR1 is MDHEN and CDR2 is SYDVKM.

The V call is TRBV7-2, the J call TRBJ2-3, with no clear D. The germline V gene has CDR1 SGHTA and CDR2 FQGNSA. This CDR3 has 14 residues. Trimming removed 8 bases from V and 2 bases from J, with 14 bases in between. The CDR3 coding sequence is TGTGCCAGCCGTGCTCATACTTCCACAGATACGCAGTATTTT. It translates to CASRAHTSTDTQYF.

A few counts support this clonotype. The V gene is TRBV7-9, the J gene TRBJ1-2; D not resolved. Germline V gene sequence: CDR1 SEHNR, CDR2 FQNEAQ (reference sequence). Trimming shortened V by 2 bases and J by 5 bases, and 6 bases separated the two germline ends. This CDR3 region has 12 residues. CDR3 sequence: CASSLSFYGYTF. DNA of the CDR3: TGTGCCAGCAGCTTAAGTTTTTATGGCTACACCTTC.

The gene calls are TRBV11-2 and TRBJ2-5; tentative D call: TRBD2 (5 bases). The ends were cut back, 7 bases at V and 5 bases at J, with 17 bases in the middle. The CDR3 runs 14 residues. Germline lookup yields CDR1 SGHAT and CDR2 FQNNGV. The CDR3 DNA reads TGTGCCAGCATCTTGGACTGGGGTGGGGAGACCCAGTACTTC. This sequence encodes CASILDWGGETQYF.